Listed below are T cell receptor beta chains from one sample, sequenced in a study of cytomegalovirus exposure and HLA in healthy donors. TCRdb's table, derived via immunoSEQ multiplex PCR, lists solely in-frame clones and lacks some. Of more than 85,000 clones listed, 88% are singletons. The sequenced material came from PBMCs. The receptor set was obtained from a woman aged 18-29 years in good health and CMV-seronegative. CDR3s include the opening cysteine and the closing phenylalanine or tryptophan. Each record gives: D gene, J gene, clone size, V gene, CDR3 protein, CDR3 DNA. D genes are given only for firm matches. The listing skips clone size in some rows; elsewhere it reads once, few, many or a size class.

d_call: TRBD2; j_call: TRBJ2-5; clone_size: NA; v_call: TRBV5-1; cdr3_aa: CASSSSGVLEGETQYF; cdr3_nt: TGCGCCAGCAGCTCTAGCGGGGTTCTTGAGGGGGAGACCCAGTACTTC
d_call: NA; j_call: TRBJ2-7; clone_size: NA; v_call: TRBV28; cdr3_aa: CASSLPFSYEQYF; cdr3_nt: TGTGCCAGCAGTTTACCCTTCTCCTACGAGCAGTACTTC
d_call: TRBD1; j_call: TRBJ2-5; clone_size: NA; v_call: TRBV7-7; cdr3_aa: CASSLTGAGETQYF; cdr3_nt: TGTGCCAGCAGCTTGACAGGGGCCGGAGAGACCCAGTACTTC
d_call: NA; j_call: TRBJ2-7; clone_size: NA; v_call: TRBV19; cdr3_aa: CASSIPPRRERRYF; cdr3_nt: TGTGCCAGTAGTATTCCCCCTCGAAGGGAGAGAAGGTACTTC
d_call: NA; j_call: TRBJ2-7; clone_size: NA; v_call: TRBV28; cdr3_aa: CASLGQGNPKNLYEQYF; cdr3_nt: TGTGCCAGCCTTGGGCAGGGAAACCCCAAGAACCTCTACGAGCAGTACTTC
d_call: NA; j_call: TRBJ2-3; clone_size: NA; v_call: TRBV27; cdr3_aa: CATSSGRRDTQYF; cdr3_nt: TGTGCCACCAGTTCAGGGAGGAGAGATACGCAGTATTTT
d_call: NA; j_call: TRBJ1-6; clone_size: NA; v_call: TRBV29-1; cdr3_aa: CSVEAVRLEENSPLHF; cdr3_nt: TGCAGCGTTGAAGCGGTCCGCTTGGAGGAGAATTCACCCCTCCACTTT
d_call: TRBD1; j_call: TRBJ1-2; clone_size: NA; v_call: TRBV15; cdr3_aa: CATSRDTGARGNGYTF; cdr3_nt: TGTGCCACCAGCAGAGATACAGGGGCCCGGGGCAATGGCTACACCTTC
d_call: NA; j_call: TRBJ2-3; clone_size: NA; v_call: TRBV7-2; cdr3_aa: CASSPQRVKVGVTQYF; cdr3_nt: TGTGCCAGCAGCCCTCAAAGGGTCAAAGTAGGGGTCACGCAGTATTTT
d_call: TRBD1; j_call: TRBJ1-3; clone_size: few; v_call: TRBV28; cdr3_aa: CASGQGSSGNTIYF; cdr3_nt: TGTGCCAGCGGACAGGGCAGCTCTGGAAACACCATATATTTT
d_call: NA; j_call: TRBJ1-6; clone_size: NA; v_call: TRBV2; cdr3_aa: CASSRRQFSPLHF; cdr3_nt: TGTGCCAGCAGTAGACGACAGTTTTCACCCCTCCACTTT
d_call: NA; j_call: TRBJ2-5; clone_size: NA; v_call: TRBV5-6; cdr3_aa: CASSRTRGQETQYF; cdr3_nt: TGTGCCAGCAGTCGGACTCGGGGTCAAGAGACCCAGTACTTC
d_call: TRBD2; j_call: TRBJ2-1; clone_size: NA; v_call: TRBV4-2; cdr3_aa: CASSQDPSGRVANNEQFF; cdr3_nt: TGTGCCAGCAGCCAAGATCCTAGCGGGAGGGTTGCCAACAATGAGCAGTTCTTC
d_call: TRBD1; j_call: TRBJ1-1; clone_size: NA; v_call: TRBV6-5; cdr3_aa: CASSLTGEATEAFF; cdr3_nt: TGTGCCAGCAGCTTGACAGGGGAGGCTACTGAAGCTTTCTTT
d_call: NA; j_call: TRBJ1-2; clone_size: NA; v_call: TRBV5-6; cdr3_aa: CASSLGPTGDQGGYTF; cdr3_nt: TGTGCCAGCAGCTTGGGACCGACAGGCGATCAAGGGGGCTACACCTTC
d_call: TRBD2; j_call: TRBJ2-1; clone_size: NA; v_call: TRBV9; cdr3_aa: CASSAPGGNEQFF; cdr3_nt: TGTGCCAGCAGCGCACCGGGGGGCAATGAGCAGTTCTTC
d_call: NA; j_call: TRBJ1-1; clone_size: NA; v_call: TRBV10-3; cdr3_aa: CAISLQGSNTEAFF; cdr3_nt: TGTGCCATCAGTCTCCAGGGCTCGAACACTGAAGCTTTCTTT
d_call: NA; j_call: TRBJ1-2; clone_size: NA; v_call: TRBV29-1; cdr3_aa: CSVEIPHRGRGYTF; cdr3_nt: TGCAGCGTTGAAATCCCCCACCGGGGTCGGGGCTACACCTTC
d_call: TRBD1; j_call: TRBJ1-2; clone_size: NA; v_call: TRBV19; cdr3_aa: CASSIFGTGRYGYTF; cdr3_nt: TGTGCCAGTAGTATCTTTGGGACAGGGCGCTATGGCTACACCTTC
d_call: TRBD1; j_call: TRBJ1-3; clone_size: NA; v_call: TRBV2; cdr3_aa: CASSDRDRGSLSGNTIYF; cdr3_nt: TGTGCCAGCAGTGATCGGGACAGGGGATCCCTCTCTGGAAACACCATATATTTT
d_call: TRBD1; j_call: TRBJ1-1; clone_size: NA; v_call: TRBV2; cdr3_aa: CASMGQLQTEAFF; cdr3_nt: TGTGCCAGCATGGGACAGCTGCAGACTGAAGCTTTCTTT
d_call: TRBD1; j_call: TRBJ1-2; clone_size: NA; v_call: TRBV9; cdr3_aa: CASSGQGSYTF; cdr3_nt: TGTGCCAGCAGCGGACAGGGTAGCTACACCTTC
d_call: NA; j_call: TRBJ2-7; clone_size: NA; v_call: TRBV13; cdr3_aa: CASSFRPGEQYF; cdr3_nt: TGTGCCAGCAGCTTCCGACCGGGGGAGCAGTACTTC
d_call: TRBD1; j_call: TRBJ2-5; clone_size: NA; v_call: TRBV5-6; cdr3_aa: CASSLGGGAETQYF; cdr3_nt: TGTGCCAGCAGCTTGGGAGGGGGCGCAGAGACCCAGTACTTC
d_call: TRBD1; j_call: TRBJ2-7; clone_size: few; v_call: TRBV18; cdr3_aa: CASSRQGNSYEQYF; cdr3_nt: TGTGCCAGCTCAAGACAGGGAAACTCCTACGAGCAGTACTTC
d_call: TRBD2; j_call: TRBJ2-1; clone_size: NA; v_call: TRBV5-1; cdr3_aa: CASTAGLAGYNEQFF; cdr3_nt: TGCGCCAGCACCGCGGGACTAGCGGGGTACAATGAGCAGTTCTTC
d_call: NA; j_call: TRBJ2-2; clone_size: NA; v_call: TRBV7-8; cdr3_aa: CASSLVGGNTGELFF; cdr3_nt: TGTGCCAGCAGCTTAGTGGGAGGGAACACCGGGGAGCTGTTTTTT
d_call: TRBD2; j_call: TRBJ2-5; clone_size: NA; v_call: TRBV9; cdr3_aa: CASSLPGGDQYF; cdr3_nt: TGTGCCAGCAGCCTCCCCGGGGGGGATCAGTACTTC
d_call: TRBD1; j_call: TRBJ2-2; clone_size: NA; v_call: TRBV6-1; cdr3_aa: CASSAPGQGITGELFF; cdr3_nt: TGTGCCAGCAGTGCCCCGGGACAGGGCATCACCGGGGAGCTGTTTTTT
d_call: NA; j_call: TRBJ1-1; clone_size: once; v_call: TRBV5-1; cdr3_aa: CASSSGQWMNTEAFF; cdr3_nt: TGCGCCAGCAGCAGCGGACAGTGGATGAACACTGAAGCTTTCTTT
d_call: NA; j_call: TRBJ2-7; clone_size: NA; v_call: TRBV7-8; cdr3_aa: CASSLAGPTYEQYF; cdr3_nt: TGTGCCAGCAGCTTAGCGGGGCCGACCTACGAGCAGTACTTC
d_call: TRBD1; j_call: TRBJ1-2; clone_size: NA; v_call: TRBV19; cdr3_aa: CASSIRRAPGTGVGYTF; cdr3_nt: TGTGCCAGTAGTATCCGACGTGCTCCGGGGACAGGGGTTGGCTACACCTTC
d_call: NA; j_call: TRBJ2-1; clone_size: NA; v_call: TRBV5-1; cdr3_aa: CASSLNGAYNEQFF; cdr3_nt: TGCGCCAGCAGCTTAAACGGAGCCTACAATGAGCAGTTCTTC
d_call: NA; j_call: TRBJ2-1; clone_size: NA; v_call: TRBV4-2; cdr3_aa: CASSQAGTYNEQFF; cdr3_nt: TGTGCCAGCAGCCAAGCGGGAACATACAATGAGCAGTTCTTC
d_call: TRBD2; j_call: TRBJ2-3; clone_size: NA; v_call: TRBV5-4; cdr3_aa: CASLIAGGSGDTQYF; cdr3_nt: TGTGCCAGTCTTATAGCGGGGGGGTCGGGAGATACGCAGTATTTT
d_call: NA; j_call: TRBJ1-2; clone_size: NA; v_call: TRBV5-1; cdr3_aa: CASSLAQATGGYTF; cdr3_nt: TGCGCCAGCAGCTTGGCTCAGGCAACAGGAGGCTACACCTTC
d_call: TRBD2; j_call: TRBJ2-4; clone_size: NA; v_call: TRBV7-8; cdr3_aa: CASSLVLAGYKNIQYF; cdr3_nt: TGTGCCAGCAGCTTAGTACTAGCGGGGTACAAAAACATTCAGTACTTC
d_call: NA; j_call: TRBJ2-1; clone_size: NA; v_call: TRBV5-5; cdr3_aa: CASSLGYPSSYNEQFF; cdr3_nt: TGTGCCAGCAGCTTGGGTTACCCCAGCTCCTACAATGAGCAGTTCTTC
d_call: NA; j_call: TRBJ1-5; clone_size: NA; v_call: TRBV28; cdr3_aa: CASSFVSELPNQPQHF; cdr3_nt: TGTGCCAGCAGTTTTGTGTCAGAACTACCAAATCAGCCCCAGCATTTT
d_call: NA; j_call: TRBJ1-5; clone_size: NA; v_call: TRBV4-3; cdr3_aa: CASSPGQGNQPQHF; cdr3_nt: TGCGCCAGCAGCCCCGGGCAGGGTAATCAGCCCCAGCATTTT
d_call: NA; j_call: TRBJ2-7; clone_size: NA; v_call: TRBV27; cdr3_aa: CASSFSVGRPYEQYF; cdr3_nt: TGTGCCAGCAGTTTTAGCGTTGGTCGGCCCTACGAGCAGTACTTC
d_call: TRBD1; j_call: TRBJ1-6; clone_size: NA; v_call: TRBV7-8; cdr3_aa: CASSARTGSDPLHF; cdr3_nt: TGTGCCAGCAGCGCTAGGACAGGCTCCGATCCCCTCCACTTT
d_call: NA; j_call: TRBJ1-1; clone_size: NA; v_call: TRBV6-5; cdr3_aa: CASRSQGPTEAFF; cdr3_nt: TGTGCCAGCAGGTCTCAGGGCCCCACTGAAGCTTTCTTT
d_call: NA; j_call: TRBJ1-6; clone_size: NA; v_call: TRBV6-5; cdr3_aa: CATGALLGSPLHF; cdr3_nt: TGTGCCACGGGTGCTCTTCTCGGGTCACCCCTCCACTTT
d_call: NA; j_call: TRBJ2-1; clone_size: NA; v_call: TRBV7-8; cdr3_aa: CASSAGRSSYNEQFF; cdr3_nt: TGTGCCAGCAGCGCGGGACGGAGCTCCTACAATGAGCAGTTCTTC
d_call: TRBD2; j_call: TRBJ2-5; clone_size: once; v_call: TRBV11-2; cdr3_aa: CASSSPLRRGGTQYF; cdr3_nt: TGTGCCAGCAGCTCCCCACTCCGCCGGGGGGGGACCCAGTACTTC
d_call: TRBD2; j_call: TRBJ2-7; clone_size: NA; v_call: TRBV7-2; cdr3_aa: CASSLVGGSPSYEQYF; cdr3_nt: TGTGCCAGCAGCTTAGTCGGGGGGAGTCCCTCCTACGAGCAGTACTTC
d_call: NA; j_call: TRBJ1-4; clone_size: NA; v_call: TRBV7-7; cdr3_aa: CASSSRGRTPRSDPTNEKLFF; cdr3_nt: TGTGCCAGCAGCTCCCGAGGCAGGACACCAAGGTCGGACCCAACTAATGAAAAACTGTTTTTT
d_call: NA; j_call: TRBJ2-1; clone_size: once; v_call: TRBV7-9; cdr3_aa: CASSLGHRGGEQFF; cdr3_nt: TGTGCCAGCAGCTTAGGGCATAGGGGGGGTGAGCAGTTCTTC